Listed below are T cell receptor beta chains from one sample, sequenced in a study of CD8+ T cells in alopecia areata. Here immunoSEQ multiplex PCR was the method, and the copy in TCRdb shows in-frame clones only, minus some. This table holds 110,000 to 150,000 clones, roughly 53% found once. Source: CD4+ T cells sorted from blood, taken at week 0. These receptor sequences come from a human donor with alopecia areata. CDR3s include the opening cysteine and the closing phenylalanine or tryptophan. A D gene is named only where the DNA matches it firmly. Size tells how often a clone was seen (once, few, many) or the class of an expanded clone, and some rows leave it out.

>TRBD1|TRBJ1-5|NA|TRBV7-9
CASSLDGVGTGYNQPQHF
TGTGCCAGCAGCTTAGATGGTGTGGGGACAGGCTACAATCAGCCCCAGCATTTT
>TRBD1|TRBJ1-2|few|TRBV29-1
CSGQGRGYGYTF
TGCAGCGGACAGGGTCGCGGTTATGGCTACACCTTC
>NA|TRBJ1-2|NA|TRBV5-1
CASSLSGMNYGYTF
TGCGCCAGCAGCTTGAGCGGAATGAACTATGGCTACACCTTC
>NA|TRBJ2-3|NA|TRBV6-6
CASSYVQGSDTQYF
TGTGCCAGCAGTTATGTGCAGGGATCAGATACGCAGTATTTT
>NA|TRBJ2-7|NA|TRBV6-1
CASTSDLTYYEQYF
TGTGCCAGCACTTCTGATCTAACCTACTACGAGCAGTACTTC
>NA|TRBJ1-2|NA|TRBV6-5
CASSYRGQLNYGYTF
TGTGCCAGCAGTTACCGTGGACAGCTTAACTATGGCTACACCTTC
>NA|TRBJ1-5|NA|TRBV4-1
CASSQDLRGSQPQHF
TGCGCCAGCAGCCAAGATCTACGGGGGAGCCAGCCCCAGCATTTT
>TRBD2|TRBJ2-3|few|TRBV7-2
CASSRLAGITDTQYF
TGTGCCAGCAGTAGACTAGCGGGGATAACAGATACGCAGTATTTT
>TRBD1|TRBJ2-7|NA|TRBV6-5
CASSWLTGAYEQYF
TGTGCCAGCAGTTGGCTGACAGGGGCCTACGAGCAGTACTTC
>NA|TRBJ2-3|few|TRBV30
CAWSPTDTQYF
TGTGCCTGGAGTCCGACAGATACGCAGTATTTT
>TRBD1|TRBJ1-2|few|TRBV29-1
CSVAEGAYGYTF
TGCAGCGTTGCCGAGGGGGCCTATGGCTACACCTTC
>NA|TRBJ1-6|NA|TRBV9
CASSPMPPGGTYNSPLHF
TGTGCCAGCAGCCCGATGCCCCCGGGAGGGACTTATAATTCACCCCTCCACTTT
>NA|TRBJ2-5|NA|TRBV6-6
CASGRGGAGETQYF
TGTGCCAGTGGTAGGGGGGGGGCCGGAGAGACCCAGTACTTC
>NA|TRBJ2-5|NA|TRBV5-1
CASSLAPGPQETQYF
TGCGCCAGCAGCTTGGCCCCCGGCCCACAAGAGACCCAGTACTTC
>NA|TRBJ2-5|NA|TRBV10-3
CAIKSRQSQETQYF
TGTGCCATAAAAAGCCGGCAGTCCCAAGAGACCCAGTACTTC
>NA|TRBJ1-2|NA|TRBV29-1
CSVDRAYGYTF
TGCAGCGTTGACAGGGCGTATGGCTACACCTTC
>NA|TRBJ1-2|NA|TRBV29-1
CSVESWGGPYGYTF
TGCAGCGTTGAAAGTTGGGGCGGTCCCTATGGCTACACCTTC
>TRBD2|TRBJ2-5|NA|TRBV5-1
CASSLSGLAGETQYF
TGCGCCAGCAGCCTATCCGGACTAGCAGGGGAGACCCAGTACTTC
>NA|TRBJ2-3|NA|TRBV11-2
CASIPGSPGTDTQYF
TGTGCCAGCATCCCGGGGTCTCCGGGCACAGATACGCAGTATTTT
>NA|TRBJ2-1|NA|TRBV5-1
CASRPEPQSGDEQFF
TGCGCCAGCCGCCCCGAGCCCCAATCGGGCGATGAGCAGTTCTTC
>TRBD2|TRBJ2-1|NA|TRBV9
CASSVAASGVGEQFF
TGTGCCAGCAGCGTAGCGGCTAGCGGGGTAGGGGAGCAGTTCTTC
>NA|TRBJ1-6|NA|TRBV30
CAWSTTGFNSPLHF
TGTGCCTGGAGTACCACGGGTTTCAATTCACCCCTCCACTTT
>NA|TRBJ1-6|NA|TRBV5-6
CASSSLGRDNSPLHF
TGTGCCAGCAGCTCCCTGGGACGAGATAATTCACCCCTCCACTTT
>NA|TRBJ1-1|NA|TRBV18
CASSLKGLGKDTEAFF
TGTGCCAGCTCACTGAAGGGACTGGGGAAGGACACTGAAGCTTTCTTT
>NA|TRBJ1-3|NA|TRBV29-1
CSGRRGNTIYF
TGCAGCGGACGGCGGGGGAACACCATATATTTT
>NA|TRBJ2-3|NA|TRBV4-3
CASSQLSGRGDTQYF
TGCGCCAGCAGCCAACTCAGCGGGCGGGGAGATACGCAGTATTTT
>NA|TRBJ2-1|once|TRBV5-4
CASSPPVNARHEQFF
TGTGCCAGCAGCCCCCCAGTAAACGCCCGGCATGAGCAGTTCTTC
>NA|TRBJ2-5|NA|TRBV7-9
CATGDQETQYF
TGTGCCACAGGGGACCAAGAGACCCAGTACTTC
>TRBD1|TRBJ1-4|NA|TRBV4-1
CASSRPTGRNEKLFF
TGCGCCAGCAGCCGACCGACAGGGAGGAATGAAAAACTGTTTTTT
>NA|TRBJ1-1|NA|TRBV7-2
CASSSRRGGTEAFF
TGTGCCAGCAGCTCCCGCCGGGGTGGCACTGAAGCTTTCTTT
>NA|TRBJ1-2|few|TRBV19
CASSGANYGYTF
TGTGCCAGTAGTGGGGCCAACTATGGCTACACCTTC
>NA|TRBJ2-7|NA|TRBV5-1
CASSLEGGSYEQYF
TGCGCCAGCAGCTTGGAGGGGGGATCGTACGAGCAGTACTTC
>NA|TRBJ2-2|once|TRBV7-3
CASSPVAGELFF
TGTGCCAGCAGCCCCGTGGCGGGGGAGCTGTTTTTT
>TRBD1|TRBJ1-1|NA|TRBV30
CASGQGTEAFF
TGTGCCTCGGGACAGGGGACTGAAGCTTTCTTT
>NA|TRBJ1-2|NA|TRBV30
CAWRTVASYGYTF
TGTGCCTGGAGGACCGTAGCGTCCTATGGCTACACCTTC
>NA|TRBJ2-1|NA|TRBV6-6
CASSLRGSYNEQFF
TGTGCCAGCAGCCTGCGTGGTAGCTACAATGAGCAGTTCTTC
>NA|TRBJ2-3|NA|TRBV4-2
CASSPNKDTQYF
TGTGCCAGCAGCCCCAACAAAGATACGCAGTATTTT
>NA|TRBJ2-7|NA|TRBV23-1
CASSLPDGSYEQYF
TGCGCCAGCAGTCTGCCGGACGGCTCCTACGAGCAGTACTTC
>NA|TRBJ1-6|NA|TRBV30
CAWSRRTLSATLHF
TGTGCCTGGAGCCGGCGGACACTCTCTGCGACCCTCCACTTT
>NA|TRBJ2-6|many|TRBV7-2
CASSFSGANVLTF
TGTGCCAGCAGCTTTTCTGGGGCCAACGTCCTGACTTTC
>NA|TRBJ2-5|NA|TRBV4-1
CASSRGQRETQYF
TGCGCCAGCAGCCGGGGACAACGGGAGACCCAGTACTTC
>NA|TRBJ1-6|once|TRBV9
CASSVGQGISPLHF
TGTGCCAGCAGCGTAGGCCAGGGAATCTCACCCCTCCACTTT
>TRBD1|TRBJ1-2|few|TRBV5-6
CASSLRTGGGGYTF
TGTGCCAGCAGCTTGAGGACAGGGGGCGGAGGCTACACCTTC
>NA|TRBJ1-5|NA|TRBV4-2
CASSPQGAPTAQHF
TGTGCCAGCAGCCCGCAGGGAGCCCCGACGGCCCAGCATTTT
>TRBD2|TRBJ2-5|few|TRBV4-1
CASSHSPSGSGETQYF
TGCGCCAGCAGCCATTCCCCTAGCGGCTCAGGGGAGACCCAGTACTTC
>NA|TRBJ1-2|NA|TRBV4-1
CASSQTTTGSYGYTF
TGCGCCAGCAGCCAAACAACTACGGGGAGCTATGGCTACACCTTC
>NA|TRBJ1-6|once|TRBV7-2
CASSLAYRDSPLHF
TGTGCCAGCAGCTTAGCCTATAGGGATTCACCCCTCCACTTT
>NA|TRBJ2-7|NA|TRBV4-2
CASSQGARGSSYEQYF
TGTGCCAGCAGCCAAGGCGCACGGGGCTCCTCTTACGAGCAGTACTTC
>NA|TRBJ2-1|NA|TRBV20-1
CSARNNEQFF
TGCAGTGCCCGGAATAATGAGCAGTTCTTC
>NA|TRBJ1-2|NA|TRBV29-1
CSVEGDVYGYTF
TGCAGCGTTGAGGGGGACGTTTATGGCTACACCTTC
>NA|TRBJ2-1|NA|TRBV19
CASTARHYGGPNNEQFF
TGTGCCAGTACTGCCCGACATTACGGGGGTCCGAACAATGAGCAGTTCTTC
>NA|TRBJ2-7|few|TRBV6-6
CASSYGTGLSYEQYF
TGTGCCAGCAGTTACGGGACCGGGCTGAGCTACGAGCAGTACTTC
>NA|TRBJ1-1|once|TRBV29-1
CSVDRGTAEAFF
TGCAGCGTTGACAGGGGTACCGCTGAAGCTTTCTTT
>TRBD2|TRBJ2-1|few|TRBV7-2
CASNRAGGPFNEQFF
TGTGCCAGCAACCGAGCGGGGGGGCCTTTCAATGAGCAGTTCTTC
>TRBD1|TRBJ1-2|NA|TRBV29-1
CSVEDPGGVSQSTF
TGCAGCGTTGAAGATCCAGGGGGCGTCTCGCAATCCACCTTC